These 9 T cell receptor beta chains originate from one sample sequenced in a study of blood T cell repertoires in COVID-19. TCRdb's table, derived via immunoSEQ multiplex PCR, lists solely in-frame clones and lacks some. The sample lists 75,000 to 85,000 clones; approximately 88% were seen once. Sequenced: peripheral blood. The source of these receptors is a human donor in a cohort sampled during active COVID-19.

The chain uses TRBV7-9 and TRBJ2-1; D might be TRBD2 (6 bases). CDR1 is SEHNR, CDR2 FQNEAQ, per germline (reference sequence). Trimming pared 0 bases from V and 0 bases from J, leaving 9 bases between. This CDR3 is 16 amino acids long. The CDR3 loop is CASSLAPSVSYNEQFF. The CDR3, as DNA: TGTGCCAGCAGCTTAGCCCCTAGCGTCTCCTACAATGAGCAGTTCTTC. The full variable domain, with the rest looked up from reference TRBV7-9 and TRBJ2-1, is DTGVSQNPRHKITKRGQNVTFRCDPISEHNRLYWYRQTLGQGPEFLTYFQNEAQLEKSRLLSDRFSAERPKGSFSTLEIQRTEQGDSAMYLCASSLAPSVSYNEQFFGPGTRLTVL.

This clone was picked up a small number of times. The V and J genes are TRBV6-2 or TRBV6-3 and TRBJ2-3; tentatively, D is TRBD2 (6 bases). The V end lost 2 bases, the J end lost 2 bases, and 11 bases lay between the germline ends. Germline CDR1 is MNHEY and CDR2 is SVGEGT. The CDR3 loop spans 15 amino acids. Written as DNA, the CDR3 is TGTGCCAGCAGTTACATGGGACTGAACACAGATACGCAGTATTTT. Protein product: CASSYMGLNTDTQYF.

The gene calls are TRBV4-2 and TRBJ2-7, with TRBD2 matching over 8 bases. The length of the CDR3 is 16 residues. Unmatched junction bases numbered 8, after V lost 3 bases and J lost 1 base. Germline values: CDR1 LGHNA, CDR2 YNFKEQ. The CDR3 loop is CASSQGPGTRSYEQYF. CDR3 coding DNA: TGTGCCAGCAGCCAGGGCCCCGGGACTAGATCCTACGAGCAGTACTTC.

The chain uses TRBV24-1 and TRBJ2-1; 15 bases fit TRBD2. The V segment lost 5 bases and the J segment 6 bases; nucleotides outside the gene matches: 7. The CDR3 is 17 residues long. Germline CDR1 and CDR2: KGHDR and SFDVKD. The DNA of the CDR3 is TGTGCCACCAGTGTCGGGACTAGCGGGAGGCAGGGCAATGAGCAGTTCTTC. It specifies CATSVGTSGRQGNEQFF.

The chain employs TRBV6-5 and TRBJ1-6, with D maybe TRBD1 (5 bases). Germline CDR1 is MNHEY and CDR2 is SVGAGI. The CDR3 length is 15 residues. Trimming left V 4 bases short and J 4 bases short, with 11 bases between. The CDR3 spells CASSLRRGYNSPLHF. For the CDR3, the DNA is TGTGCCAGCAGTTTGAGGAGGGGATATAATTCACCCCTCCACTTT.

The rearrangement uses TRBV18 and TRBJ1-1, with a weak D call TRBD1 (6 bases). Germline V lookup: CDR1 KGHSH, CDR2 LQKENI. V lost 0 bases and J lost 1, with 9 bases in between. The CDR3 sequence is 15 residues long. CDR3 residues: CASSPPGRGNTEAFF. CDR3 in DNA: TGTGCCAGCTCACCACCCGGCAGGGGGAACACTGAAGCTTTCTTT.

V is TRBV3-1 (or the pseudogene TRBV3-2) and J is TRBJ2-3, with D possibly being TRBD2 (6 bases). Germline loops: CDR1 LGHDT, CDR2 YNNKEL (reference sequence). The CDR3 has 16 residues. V gave up 6 bases and J gave up 3 bases, with 19 bases separating them. CDR3 DNA: TGTGCCAGCAGTTCCTGGGGTCGGGGGAATACAGATACGCAGTATTTT. It encodes CASSSWGRGNTDTQYF.

The chain uses TRBV18 and TRBJ2-2; the D gene is possibly TRBD2 (6 bases). The CDR3 loop spans 15 amino acids. CDR1 is KGHSH and CDR2 is LQKENI in the germline V gene. Trimming pared 2 bases from V and 7 bases from J, leaving 14 bases between. This CDR3 reads CASSPVSRAGGELFF. The CDR3 DNA sequence: TGTGCCAGCTCACCAGTTTCTCGAGCGGGCGGGGAGCTGTTTTTT.

This clone appeared once. J is TRBJ2-1 and V is TRBV21-1; the D call in the table, TRBD1, was not verified against the DNA. TRBV21-1 is described as a pseudogene. CDR3 length equals 17 residues. The CDR3 here is CASSLDPGQGSYNEQFF. In DNA, the CDR3 is TGTGCCAGCAGCCTCGACCCGGGACAGGGGTCCTACAATGAGCAGTTCTTC.